This TCR beta chain was sequenced in a study of early T cells in non-severe SARS-CoV-2 infection. Study observations and caveats: Matching against VDJdb likely underestimated virus-specific expansions, favoring anti-spike CD8.

The protocol attached unique molecular identifiers to individual cDNA molecules. MiXCR, run by TCRdb on the 5' RACE reads, gives a single entry per CDR3 protein. Among 45,000 to 65,000 distinct CDR3 sequences listed, about 9.1% were seen once. Germline V lookup: CDR1 SNHLY, CDR2 FYNNEI. The V end lost 7 bases, the J end lost 6 bases, and 21 bases lay between the germline ends. The CDR3 sequence is 15 residues long. With respect to this clonotype: Its target is not known.

The chain recombines TRBV2 with TRBJ1-2, with D perhaps matching TRBD1 (6 bases). This TCR was sampled from an adult who was a healthcare worker with PCR-confirmed SARS-CoV-2 infection or an uninfected control (not recorded which). Specimen: whole blood. The CDR3 loop is CASTSLGQGMDGYTF. The CDR3 coding sequence is TGTGCCAGCACTTCATTAGGGCAGGGGATGGATGGCTACACCTTC. Complete variable domain (other parts from reference TRBV2 and TRBJ1-2): EPEVTQTPSHQVTQMGQEVILRCVPISNHLYFYWYRQILGQKVEFLVSFYNNEISEKSEIFDDQFSVERPDGSNFTLKIRSTKLEDSAMYFCASTSLGQGMDGYTFGSGTRLTVV.